This T cell receptor (beta chain) is drawn from a study of blood T cell repertoires in COVID-19. Assay used: immunoSEQ multiplex PCR; TCRdb lists only in-frame clones, some missing. The data contain about 150,000 clones, 70% to 90% of them seen just once; the ten biggest clones take up 8.3%. Losses at the gene ends were 1 base for V and 8 bases for J; bases not matched to a gene: 12. CDR3 length: 17 residues. The V gene's germline CDR1 is LGHDT and CDR2 YNNKEL (reference sequence). The chain employs TRBV3-1 (or the pseudogene TRBV3-2) and TRBJ2-1; 9 positions match TRBD2. The source is a woman aged 55-75 years with COVID-19, enrolled during active disease. Sample: peripheral blood. As DNA, the CDR3 is TGTGCCAGCAGCCAAGCGGGTCGAGCGGGAGGACAATATGAGCAGTTCTTC. This translates into CASSQAGRAGGQYEQFF.